This entry lists 8 T cell receptor beta chains sequenced from one sample in a study of T cells in Graves' hyperthyroidism and ophthalmopathy. Using RNA transcripts as the source, TCR beta CDR3 regions were amplified. The HTBI primer set was used in a first-round RT-PCR of the TCR CDR3. From the multiplex PCR reads, TCRdb called clonotypes with MiXCR, one entry per CDR3 protein. The sample consists of 250,000 to 300,000 distinct CDR3 sequences, approximately 15% of them appearing once. Sequencing was done on a sample of blood. The receptors originated from a woman aged 40 to 55 with Graves' hyperthyroidism that later progressed to Graves' ophthalmopathy.

There are many counts of this clonotype. J is TRBJ2-3 and V is TRBV5-1; 9 positions agree with TRBD2. The CDR3 has 16 residues. Trimming at V came to 4 bases and at J to 2 bases, leaving 8 bases not matched to a gene. Germline V gene lookup returns CDR1 SGHRS and CDR2 YFSETQ. CDR3 bases: TGCGCCAGCAGCCTATTAGCGGGAGAAATCACAGATACGCAGTATTTT. This gives the protein CASSLLAGEITDTQYF.

This clonotype came up many times. The DNA for the CDR3 is TGTGCCAGCAGACCTGTTAGCGGAAACTACGAGCAGTACTTC. Encoded protein: CASRPVSGNYEQYF. This sequence joins TRBV11-2 and TRBJ2-7; D may be TRBD2 (6 bases). Trimming pared 6 bases from V and 3 bases from J, leaving 15 bases between. CDR1 is SGHAT, CDR2 FQNNGV, per germline. The CDR3 runs to 14 residues.

This clonotype has at least ten counts. V usage is TRBV6-5 and J usage is TRBJ2-5; D possibly corresponds to TRBD1 (5 bases). Germline V gene sequence: CDR1 MNHEY, CDR2 SVGAGI. V shed 2 bases and J shed 1 base, with 8 bases lying between them. CDR3 length equals 14 residues. CDR3 nucleotides: TGTGCCAGCAGTTACCTAGGGGCCCAAGAGACCCAGTACTTC. Protein sequence: CASSYLGAQETQYF.

A note on this clonotype: This may stem from a read error, because a much larger clone lies one nucleotide away. The chain combines TRBV9 with TRBJ2-1; 9 nucleotides line up with TRBD2. The trim removed 4 bases at V and 10 bases at J, leaving 12 bases unmatched. Germline lookup yields CDR1 SGDLS and CDR2 YYNGEE. CDR3 length: 15 residues. CDR3 nucleotide sequence: TGTGCCAGCAGCACGCTGGGACTAGCTGTGGGCGAGCAGTTCTTC. Residues: CASSTLGLAVGEQFF.

This clonotype was detected many times. V and J are TRBV18 and TRBJ2-3, with 10 bases that match TRBD2. Germline-derived CDR1 and CDR2 are KGHSH and LQKENI. The CDR3 has 16 amino acids. With V trimmed by 6 bases and J by 0 bases, 6 bases remained unmatched. CDR3 DNA sequence: TGTGCCAGCTCCCTTAGCGGGAGGCTTAGCACAGATACGCAGTATTTT. The encoded protein is CASSLSGRLSTDTQYF.

This clonotype has at least ten counts. This sequence joins TRBV5-1 and TRBJ2-3; D possibly corresponds to TRBD2 (7 bases). CDR1 is SGHRS, CDR2 YFSETQ, per germline. The CDR3 contains 15 residues. Trimming removed 0 bases from V and 3 bases from J, with 11 bases in between. As DNA, the CDR3 is TGCGCCAGCAGCTTGGTTGGGGGGGCGACAGATACGCAGTATTTT. Encoded protein: CASSLVGGATDTQYF.

In this sample, this clonotype turned up many times. CDR3 bases: TGTGCCAGCAGCGCCCGCCCGACTAGCGGGTTCTACAATGAGCAGTTCTTC. This codes for CASSARPTSGFYNEQFF. V gene TRBV2 combines with J gene TRBJ2-1, with 10 bases aligning to TRBD2. Germline CDR1 and CDR2: SNHLY and FYNNEI. Trimming at V came to 6 bases and at J to 3 bases, leaving 11 bases not matched to a gene. The CDR3 spans 17 residues.

About this clonotype itself: A much larger clone differs from this one at a single base, so this may be a read error. V gene TRBV30 combines with J gene TRBJ1-6; D call uncertain. Trimming took 5 bases from V and 10 from J, leaving 24 bases between them. CDR1 and CDR2 (germline): GTSNPN, SVGIG (reference sequence). This CDR3 spans 16 amino acids. CDR3 DNA sequence: TGTGCCTGGCGTGAGTTGCTGGCGAGGGCAGTCTCACCCCTCCACTTT. The encoded protein is CAWRELLARAVSPLHF.